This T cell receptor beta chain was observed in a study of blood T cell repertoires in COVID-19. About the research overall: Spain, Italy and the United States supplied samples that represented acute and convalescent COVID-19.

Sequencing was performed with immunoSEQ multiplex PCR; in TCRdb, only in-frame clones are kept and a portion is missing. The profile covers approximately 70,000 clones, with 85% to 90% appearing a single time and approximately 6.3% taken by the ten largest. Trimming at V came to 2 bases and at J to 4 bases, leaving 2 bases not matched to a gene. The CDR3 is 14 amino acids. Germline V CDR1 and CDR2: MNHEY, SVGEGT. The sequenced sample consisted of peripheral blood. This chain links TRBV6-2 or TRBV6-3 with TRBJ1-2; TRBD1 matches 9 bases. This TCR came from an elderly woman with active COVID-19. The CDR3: CASSYPGQGYGYTF. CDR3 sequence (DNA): TGTGCCAGCAGTTACCCGGGACAGGGCTATGGCTACACCTTC.